Below, 14 T cell receptor beta chains from the same sample are listed, as sequenced in a study of beta chain features in type 1 diabetes. The authors reverse transcribed all of the isolated RNA, so sequencing captured expressed TCRB transcripts. Using immunoSEQ multiplex PCR, the repertoire was profiled, and TCRdb retains in-frame clones only, with some absent. Of some 120,000 clones detected, approximately 15% appear once; the ten largest clones hold roughly 2.6%. Study conclusions and caveats: Researchers report that Type 1 diabetes patients had moderately but significantly shorter TCRB CDR3s across all four CD4+ subsets.

For these TCRs, the target antigens are not known. The sequencing sample was made of central memory CD4+ T cells from blood. Every receptor here comes from a man aged 18 to 30 with type 1 diabetes.

This clone was seen a handful of times. The genes are TRBV5-1 and TRBJ1-1; 7 bases map to TRBD1. Trimming cost V 2 bases and J 5 bases; bases outside gene matches: 6. The CDR3 spans 14 residues. Germline CDR1 is SGHRS and CDR2 is YFSETQ. CDR3 sequence (DNA): TGCGCCAGCAGCTTCACAGGGGCTGGGACTGAAGCTTTCTTT. This encodes CASSFTGAGTEAFF.

This clone has more than one count but fewer than ten. The V call is TRBV2, the J call TRBJ1-5; D gene unclear. The germline V and J ends were trimmed by 2 bases and 6 bases, with 5 bases remaining between them. The germline V gene encodes CDR1 SNHLY and CDR2 FYNNEI. The CDR3 spans 12 residues. CDR3: CASSETIQPQHF. The CDR3 coding sequence is TGTGCCAGCAGTGAAACGATTCAGCCCCAGCATTTT. The variable domain in full, with the rest retrieved from reference TRBV2 and TRBJ1-5, is EPEVTQTPSHQVTQMGQEVILRCVPISNHLYFYWYRQILGQKVEFLVSFYNNEISEKSEIFDDQFSVERPDGSNFTLKIRSTKLEDSAMYFCASSETIQPQHFGDGTRLSIL.

The chain uses TRBV7-9 and TRBJ1-1, with D hard to call. Germline-derived CDR1 and CDR2 are SEHNR and FQNEAQ (reference sequence). Between the trimmed V and J ends, which lost 5 bases and 0 bases, there was a span of 10 bases. The CDR3 loop spans 14 amino acids. CDR3 in amino acids: CASSRDHLNTEAFF. The CDR3 DNA reads as TGTGCCAGCAGCCGAGACCACTTGAACACTGAAGCTTTCTTT.

Details on this clone: It is likely a read error, because the conserved phenylalanine at the end of the CDR3 is missing. The rearrangement uses TRBV5-1 and TRBJ1-1, with 7 bases aligning to TRBD1. From germline, CDR1 is SGHRS and CDR2 YFSETQ. Losses at the gene ends were 4 bases for V and 4 bases for J; bases not matched to a gene: 10. The CDR3 totals 15 residues. CDR3 region: CASSARTGEGTEAFS. The CDR3 region has the DNA TGCGCCAGCAGCGCAAGAACAGGGGAAGGCACTGAAGCTTTCTCT.

This clone has only a few counts. This chain connects TRBV28 to TRBJ2-7; tentative D call: TRBD1 (5 bases). The CDR3 extends over 14 amino acids. Deletions cut 2 bases from V and 2 bases from J, with 10 bases between. Germline CDR1 MDHEN, CDR2 SYDVKM. The CDR3 protein is CASSLAGLPYEQYF. The CDR3 nucleotides are TGTGCCAGCAGTTTAGCAGGGCTCCCCTACGAGCAGTACTTC.

In its sample, this clone was seen a few times. The V gene is TRBV29-1, the J gene TRBJ1-2; tentative D call: TRBD1 (5 bases). This CDR3 is built from 12 residues. Deletions cut 4 bases from V and 6 bases from J, with 12 bases between. CDR1 is SQVTM, CDR2 ANQGSEA, per germline. CDR3 amino acids: CSVGRGADGYTF. The CDR3 DNA sequence: TGCAGCGTTGGTAGGGGCGCGGATGGCTACACCTTC. The whole variable domain, filled in from reference TRBV29-1 and TRBJ1-2, reads SAVISQKPSRDICQRGTSLTIQCQVDSQVTMMFWYRQQPGQSLTLIATANQGSEATYESGFVIDKFPISRPNLTFSTLTVSNMSPEDSSIYLCSVGRGADGYTFGSGTRLTVV.

This clone has a handful of counts. The J gene is TRBJ2-1, the V gene TRBV30; 7 bases are shared with TRBD2. V shed 3 bases and J 4 bases; nucleotides not matched to a gene: 6. CDR1 is GTSNPN, CDR2 SVGIG, per germline (reference sequence). This CDR3 has 14 amino acids. The DNA for the CDR3 is TGTGCCTGGAGCGGGGGGAACTTGTACAATGAGCAGTTCTTC. Translation: CAWSGGNLYNEQFF.

This chain links TRBV5-1 with TRBJ1-2; no definite D call. From germline, CDR1 is SGHRS and CDR2 YFSETQ. Trimming cost V 0 bases and J 6 bases, with 6 bases left between them. This CDR3 is built from 12 residues. The CDR3 bases are TGCGCCAGCAGCTTGGACGCTAATGGCTACACCTTC. Residues: CASSLDANGYTF.

This clone has just a few counts. V usage is TRBV29-1 and J usage is TRBJ2-1; D possibly corresponds to TRBD1 (6 bases). Germline CDR1 and CDR2: SQVTM and ANQGSEA. CDR3 size: 13 residues. Trimming removed 2 bases at V and 9 bases at J, with 14 bases between. DNA for the CDR3: TGCAGCGTTGAACAAGAACAGGGATCTGAGCAGTTCTTC. Translated, it gives CSVEQEQGSEQFF.

In its sample, this clone was seen a few times. The chain carries TRBV6-5 and TRBJ1-1; D unresolved. The CDR3 totals 11 residues. Between the trimmed V and J ends, which lost 7 bases and 1 base, there was a span of 4 bases. Germline V gene lookup returns CDR1 MNHEY and CDR2 SVGAGI. CDR3 sequence: CASKGNTEAFF. CDR3 bases: TGTGCCAGCAAGGGGAACACTGAAGCTTTCTTT.

This clone was observed a few times. The CDR3 reads CASSLVAGDTEAFF. CDR3 nucleotide sequence: TGCGCCAGCAGCTTGGTCGCAGGGGACACTGAAGCTTTCTTT. This sequence joins TRBV5-1 and TRBJ1-1; a possible D gene is TRBD1 (6 bases). Germline V CDR1 and CDR2: SGHRS, YFSETQ. V lost 0 bases and J lost 3, with 9 bases in between. The CDR3 has 14 amino acids.

V and J are TRBV9 and TRBJ2-3; 8 nucleotides agree with TRBD1. J was trimmed by 6 bases and V by 7 bases; bases with no gene match: 7. The length of the CDR3 is 13 residues. The germline CDR1 and CDR2 sequences are SGDLS and YYNGEE. DNA of the CDR3: TGTGCCAGCCGGACAGGGCCCTCGGATACGCAGTATTTT. This gives the protein CASRTGPSDTQYF.

The chain combines TRBV28 with TRBJ2-3; 9 nucleotides line up with TRBD2. The germline CDR1 and CDR2 sequences are MDHEN and SYDVKM. V trimming: 6 bases; J trimming: 1 base; junction bases outside the gene matches: 2. The length of the CDR3 is 14 residues. CDR3 nucleotide sequence: TGTGCCAGCAGCGAGCGGGGGGGCACAGATACGCAGTATTTT. Its protein product is CASSERGGTDTQYF.

This clone occurred many times. J is TRBJ2-3 and V is TRBV27; D call uncertain. Germline-derived CDR1 and CDR2 are MNHEY and SMNVEV (reference sequence). V lost 7 bases, J lost 0 bases, and 11 bases lay in between. CDR3 length: 14 amino acids. The CDR3 DNA follows: TGTGCCAGCACCTCTGGGGTGAGCACAGATACGCAGTATTTT. Residues: CASTSGVSTDTQYF.